This TCR beta chain was documented in a study of shared clonotypes between healthy human individuals. Background on the study: There were three CD4 naive, three CD4 memory, two CD8 naive and one CD8 memory plates per donor.

A single count supports this clone. Its antigen is not identified. Sequencing was performed with immunoSEQ multiplex PCR; in TCRdb, only in-frame clones are kept and a portion is missing. The sample contains some 2 million clones, over 85% of which appear only once. A split of CD4+ cells into CD45RA+ naive and CD45RA-negative memory subsets was performed. Whole-study results and caveats: Memory subsets generally showed smaller estimated richness than naive subsets did.

Germline CDR1 MGHRA, CDR2 YSYEKL. The CDR3 is made up of 17 amino acids. V shed 0 bases and J shed 5 bases, with 19 bases lying between them. Material: naive CD4+ T cells sorted from blood. As for subset: CD45RA+ positively selected. This TCR derives from a man younger than 35 in good health. This chain uses TRBV4-1 with TRBJ2-5, with D possibly being TRBD2 (5 bases). As DNA, the CDR3 is TGCGCCAGCAGCCAAGAAATTGGGATATGGTCGGGGGAGACCCAGTACTTC. Translated, it gives CASSQEIGIWSGETQYF.